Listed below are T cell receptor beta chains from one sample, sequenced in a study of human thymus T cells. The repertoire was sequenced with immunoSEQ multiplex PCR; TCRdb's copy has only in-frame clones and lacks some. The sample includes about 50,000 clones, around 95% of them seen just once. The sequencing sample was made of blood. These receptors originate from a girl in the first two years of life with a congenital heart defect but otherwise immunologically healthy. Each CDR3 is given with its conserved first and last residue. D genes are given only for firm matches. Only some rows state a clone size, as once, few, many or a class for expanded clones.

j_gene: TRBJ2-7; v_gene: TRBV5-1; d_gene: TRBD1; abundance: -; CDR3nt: TGCGCCAGCAGCTTGCTAGACAGGGCCCACGAGCAGTACTTC; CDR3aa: CASSLLDRAHEQYF
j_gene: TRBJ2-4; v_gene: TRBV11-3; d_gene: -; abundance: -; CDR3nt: TGTGCCAGCAGCTTAGTAGGGGGCATTCAGTACTTC; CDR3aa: CASSLVGGIQYF
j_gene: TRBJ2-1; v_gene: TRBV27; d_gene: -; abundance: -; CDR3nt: TGTGCCAGCAGTTTAGGGTCTAGCCCCTACAATGAGCAGTTCTTC; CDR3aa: CASSLGSSPYNEQFF
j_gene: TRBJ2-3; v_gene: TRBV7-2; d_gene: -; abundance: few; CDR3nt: TGTGCCAGCAGCTTAAGGGCAGATACGCAGTATTTT; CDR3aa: CASSLRADTQYF
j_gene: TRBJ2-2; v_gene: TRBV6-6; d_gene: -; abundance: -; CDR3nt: TGTGCCAGCAGACCAGGGACACCGAACACCGGGGAGCTGTTTTTT; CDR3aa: CASRPGTPNTGELFF
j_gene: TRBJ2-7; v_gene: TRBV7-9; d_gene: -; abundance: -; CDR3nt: TGTGCCAGCAGCTCCAGGTGGGAGCAGTACTTC; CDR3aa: CASSSRWEQYF
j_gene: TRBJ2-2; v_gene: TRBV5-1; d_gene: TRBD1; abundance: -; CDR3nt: TGCGCCAGCAGCTCGGGACAGATGAGCGCGAACACCGGGGAGCTGTTTTTT; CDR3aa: CASSSGQMSANTGELFF
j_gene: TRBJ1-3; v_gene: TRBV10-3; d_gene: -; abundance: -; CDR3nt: TGTGCCATCCGACAGTCCACCGAAAACACCATATATTTT; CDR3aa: CAIRQSTENTIYF
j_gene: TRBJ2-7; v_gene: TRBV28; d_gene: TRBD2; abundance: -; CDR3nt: TGTGCCAGCAGTTTGACTAGCGGGAGAATCCACGAGCAGTACTTC; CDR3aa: CASSLTSGRIHEQYF
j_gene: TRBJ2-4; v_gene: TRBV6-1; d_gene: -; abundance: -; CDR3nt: TGTGCCAGCAGTGATAGGGTTATGGACATTCAGTACTTC; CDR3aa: CASSDRVMDIQYF
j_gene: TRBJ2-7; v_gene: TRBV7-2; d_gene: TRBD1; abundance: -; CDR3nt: TGTGCCAGCAGCTTAGTCTCAGGGGGTAGGGAGCAGTACTTC; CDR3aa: CASSLVSGGREQYF
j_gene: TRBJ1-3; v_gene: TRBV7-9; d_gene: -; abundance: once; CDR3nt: TGTGCCAGCAGCTTAGAGCGGCGGGGCCCGGGAAACACCATATATTTT; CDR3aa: CASSLERRGPGNTIYF
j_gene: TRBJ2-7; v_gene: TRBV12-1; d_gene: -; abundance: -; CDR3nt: TGTGCCAGCAGCCCCAAGGGCCCAGGACTAGCGGGAGCAATGTACGAGCAGTACTTC; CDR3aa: CASSPKGPGLAGAMYEQYF
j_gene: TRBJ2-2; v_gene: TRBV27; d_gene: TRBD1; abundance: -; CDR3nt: TGTGCCAGCACCTGGGACAGGGGAGACACCGGGGAGCTGTTTTTT; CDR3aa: CASTWDRGDTGELFF
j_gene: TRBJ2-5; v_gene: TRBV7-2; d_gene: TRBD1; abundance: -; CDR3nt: TGTGCCAGCAGCCTACGACAGGGGACCCAGTACTTC; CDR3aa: CASSLRQGTQYF
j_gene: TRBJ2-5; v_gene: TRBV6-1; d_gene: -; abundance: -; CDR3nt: TGTGCCAGCAGTGTAGTCGGCACCCACGGGGCCCAGTACTTC; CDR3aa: CASSVVGTHGAQYF
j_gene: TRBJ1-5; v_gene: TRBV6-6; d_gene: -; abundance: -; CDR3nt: TGTGCCAGCAGTGCGACAGGACCTTATAGCAATCAGCCCCAGCATTTT; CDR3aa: CASSATGPYSNQPQHF
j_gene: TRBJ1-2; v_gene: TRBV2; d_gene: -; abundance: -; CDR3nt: TGTGCCACCCAGGGATTTAACTATGGCTACACCTTC; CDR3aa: CATQGFNYGYTF
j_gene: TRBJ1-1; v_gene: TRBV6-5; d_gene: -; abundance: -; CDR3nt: TGTGCCAGCGGAGTTCCGGGACACAACACTGAAGCTTTCTTT; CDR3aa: CASGVPGHNTEAFF
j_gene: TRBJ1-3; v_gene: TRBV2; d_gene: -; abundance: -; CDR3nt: TGTGCCAGCACCCCGGTAGGGAGAAACACCATATATTTT; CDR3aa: CASTPVGRNTIYF
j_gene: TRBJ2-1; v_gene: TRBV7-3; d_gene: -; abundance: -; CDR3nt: TGTGCCAGCAGCCCCCATGGTAGGGGTGGGAACAATGAGCAGTTCTTC; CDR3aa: CASSPHGRGGNNEQFF
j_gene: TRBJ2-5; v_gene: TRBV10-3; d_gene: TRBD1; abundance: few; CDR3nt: TGTGCCATCGGACAGGGAGAGACCCAGTACTTC; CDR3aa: CAIGQGETQYF
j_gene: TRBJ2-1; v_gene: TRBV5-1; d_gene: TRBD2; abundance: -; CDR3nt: TGCGCCAGCAGCCCGTTCCCCACTAGCGGGGCGACGAATGAGCAGTTCTTC; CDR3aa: CASSPFPTSGATNEQFF
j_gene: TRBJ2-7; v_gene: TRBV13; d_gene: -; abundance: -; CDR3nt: TGTGCCAGCAGCTTAGGGATTTCGCGGGACGGGAGCTCCTACGAGCAGTACTTC; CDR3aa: CASSLGISRDGSSYEQYF
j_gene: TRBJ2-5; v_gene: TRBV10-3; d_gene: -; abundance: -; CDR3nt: TGTGCCACGGGGCAGAAAGAGACCCAGTACTTC; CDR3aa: CATGQKETQYF
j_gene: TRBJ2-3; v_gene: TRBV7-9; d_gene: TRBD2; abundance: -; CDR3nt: TGTGCCAGCAGCTTATCTAACCAGGGAGGGTATACGCAGTATTTT; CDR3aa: CASSLSNQGGYTQYF
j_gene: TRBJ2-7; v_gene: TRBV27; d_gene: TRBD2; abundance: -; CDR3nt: TGTGCCAGCAGTTTAATCCGGGGGGGGACTAGCCGCTACGAGCAGTACTTC; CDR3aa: CASSLIRGGTSRYEQYF
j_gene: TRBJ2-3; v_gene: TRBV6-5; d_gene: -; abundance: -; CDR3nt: TGTGCCAGCAGTTACGTTTGGCGGGACCACACAGATACGCAGTATTTT; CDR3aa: CASSYVWRDHTDTQYF
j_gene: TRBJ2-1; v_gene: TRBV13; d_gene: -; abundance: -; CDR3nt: TGTGCCAGCAGCTTAGTTTTTGGGGGTGGCGCCAGCAATGAGCAGTTCTTC; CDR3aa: CASSLVFGGGASNEQFF
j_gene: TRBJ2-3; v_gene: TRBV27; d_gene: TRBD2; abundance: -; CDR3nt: TGTGCCAGCACCCCGACTAGCGGGAGTTTAAATACGCAGTATTTT; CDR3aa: CASTPTSGSLNTQYF
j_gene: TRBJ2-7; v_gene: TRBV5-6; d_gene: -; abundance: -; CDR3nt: TGTGCCAGCCAGGTCTTGTCCTACGAGCAGTACTTC; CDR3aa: CASQVLSYEQYF
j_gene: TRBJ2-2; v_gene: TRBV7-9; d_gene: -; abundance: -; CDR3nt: TGTGCCAGCAGCTGGAGCGGGGAGCTGTTTTTT; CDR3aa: CASSWSGELFF
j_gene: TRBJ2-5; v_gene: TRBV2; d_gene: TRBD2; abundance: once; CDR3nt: TGTGCCAGCAGTGGCCAAGCGGGGTCAAATCAAGAGACCCAGTACTTC; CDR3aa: CASSGQAGSNQETQYF
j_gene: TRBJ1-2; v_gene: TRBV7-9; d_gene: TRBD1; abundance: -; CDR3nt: TGTGCCAGCAGCTTCCGACAGGGGTATGGCTACACCTTC; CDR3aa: CASSFRQGYGYTF